Given below is one T cell receptor (beta chain) in context. Its antigen is currently not known. Per-nucleotide qualities are absent, and no much larger clonotype sits a single base away. Its CDR3 holds 13 amino acids, cysteine through phenylalanine. The DNA shown is the 39-base CDR3, in frame from base 1. CDR1 and CDR2 are read off the germline V gene as SGHTA and FQGNSA. V is reduced by 4 bases and J by 9 bases, leaving a spacing of 13 bases between them. Per the publication, the time point label means: more than 3 weeks on oral tofacitinib. The treatment or condition label, as the study defines it: oral pan-JAK inhibitor, 5-10 mg twice daily. From alopecia areata patients, peripheral blood was collected along with lesional scalp punch biopsies. PBMCs were separated by density centrifugation and stained for CD3, CD4 and CD8, after which CD4+ and CD8+ T cells were sorted on a FACSAria. This record comes from a study of CD8+ T cells in alopecia areata (dated by TCRdb to 2016 to 2019). About the full investigation: Treated patients were enrolled in an open-label pilot trial of oral tofacitinib at 5 to 10 mg twice daily for moderate-to-severe alopecia areata. Patients stayed on tofacitinib for 6 to 18 months and then had 6 months of follow-up off drug so that delayed response and recurrence could be assessed. Disease severity in treated patients was measured with the SALT score, which quantifies the percentage of affected scalp surface area. The study used high-throughput TCRbeta sequencing to examine T cell clonal expansion in alopecia areata, in both the C3H/HeJ mouse model and human patients. Human TCRbeta sequencing covered scalp tissue and sorted CD4+ and CD8+ peripheral blood T cells from patchy and totalis/universalis alopecia areata patients and healthy controls. Biopsies were taken from tofacitinib-treated patients at baseline and at 4 and 24 weeks of treatment, and a later scalp biopsy was taken in several of the tofacitinib-treated patients. Scalp clonality was compared among normal scalp (n=4), patchy alopecia areata scalp (n=8), and alopecia totalis/universalis scalp (n=8). The RNA source kit depended on sample type: the PAXgene miRNA kit for fixed scalp, the miRNeasy kit for PBMCs, and the RNeasy kit for mouse skin. Amplification of TCRbeta CDR3 regions was done by immunoSEQ multiplex PCR using 35 Vbeta forward primers and 13 Jbeta reverse primers. Broader findings and caveats from the paper: Because the treated cohort was small and had only one nonresponder, larger studies are needed to examine links between baseline CD8+ expansion and response. Unlike mouse skin, which is dominated by gammadelta T cells, normal human skin has resident alphabeta T cells that are also sequenced, and this complicates analysis of the scalp TCR repertoire. Lesional scalp, especially in alopecia totalis/universalis, showed higher clonality and more expanded CD8+ clones than normal scalp, suggesting antigenic drive. Shared TCR sequences between patients were less evident than in mice, which may be partly attributable to HLA diversity in the patient population. Tofacitinib significantly decreased scalp clonality and the number of expanded CD8+ clones among the top 100 scalp clones. During tofacitinib treatment, many expanded lesional clones stuck around in both scalp and blood, and this persistence may partly explain why relapse happens after treatment is stopped.

Receptors were amplified or captured by the immunoSEQ multiplex PCR assay. For TCR sequencing, RNA was extracted from every sample and reverse transcribed into cDNA to serve as template. SuperScript III was used to make first-strand cDNA, primed with a 2:1 mix of oligo-dT and random hexamers. A synthetic immune receptor repertoire was used to gauge amplification bias, and whatever bias remained was removed computationally. On the authors' methods: Raw reads were preprocessed for error removal, and CDR3 was defined according to IMGT conventions as running from the conserved cysteine to phenylalanine. Clonality was calculated as 1 minus Shannon entropy normalized by log2 of the number of productive unique TCRs. Scalp TCRbeta sequences were cross-referenced with sorted blood CD4 and CD8 repertoires so that the CD4 or CD8 identity of scalp clones could be inferred. Drawn from immuneACCESS, this table holds only the in-frame rearrangements with V and J called that TCRdb kept. Clones are partly lost; checked studies trace under half to an unresolved V gene and leave the rest unexplained. The V and J calls and clone size were taken over from that table, and D and trimming were inferred from the DNA. The sample profile shows about 210,000 clones; around 57% of them were found once. Approximately 1.4% of the sample comes from the top ten.

The chain links TRBV7-2 with TRBJ2-1; the D region is possibly TRBD1 or TRBD2, each matching across 5 bases. The TCR originated in a human donor with alopecia areata. The sample consisted of CD4+ T cells sorted from blood, taken at week 4, from a patient treated with tofacitinib. The base sequence is TGTGCCAGCAGCTCCCCGGGAAGGGGTGAGCAGTTCTTC. This codes for CASSSPGRGEQFF.